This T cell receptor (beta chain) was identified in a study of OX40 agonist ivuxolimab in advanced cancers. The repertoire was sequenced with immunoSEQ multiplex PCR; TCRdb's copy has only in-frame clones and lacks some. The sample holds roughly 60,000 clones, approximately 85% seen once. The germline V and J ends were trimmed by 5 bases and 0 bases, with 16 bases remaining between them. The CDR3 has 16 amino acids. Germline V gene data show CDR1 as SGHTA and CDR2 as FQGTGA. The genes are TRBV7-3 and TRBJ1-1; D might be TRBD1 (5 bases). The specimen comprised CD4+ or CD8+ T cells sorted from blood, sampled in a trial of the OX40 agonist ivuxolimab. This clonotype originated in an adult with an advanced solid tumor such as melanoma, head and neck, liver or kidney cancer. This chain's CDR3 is CASSPVPGPLNTEAFF. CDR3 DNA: TGTGCCAGCAGCCCAGTCCCGGGACCGCTGAACACTGAAGCTTTCTTT.